This passage covers 12 T cell receptor beta chains from one sample sequenced in a study of blood T cell repertoires in COVID-19. The table came from immunoSEQ multiplex PCR; TCRdb's copy has only in-frame clones and leaves some out. The repertoire holds some 26,000 clones, about 72% seen once, with roughly 40% in the top ten. The sample was peripheral blood. The receptors shown here come from a woman over 75 with acute or convalescent COVID-19.

The rearrangement links TRBV10-2 to TRBJ1-1; TRBD1 might be the D (5 bases). The CDR3 covers 14 residues. Trimming stripped 0 bases from V and 8 bases from J, with 13 bases between. Looked up from germline, CDR1 is WSHSY and CDR2 is SAAADI. The CDR3 loop is CASSESGGGREAFF. For the CDR3, the DNA is TGCGCCAGCAGTGAGTCTGGCGGGGGACGCGAAGCTTTCTTT.

In the case of this clone: The junction departs from germline at one end; a sequencing error may be responsible. The J gene is TRBJ2-7, the V gene TRBV7-7, with D maybe TRBD2 (6 bases). Germline CDR1 reads SSHAT; CDR2 reads FNYEAQ (reference sequence). This CDR3 is 15 amino acids long. The CDR3 here is CASSFRASACYEQYF. CDR3 coding DNA: TGTGCTAGCAGCTTTAGGGCTAGCGCTTGCTACGAGCAGTACTTC.

This clone was recorded many times. This chain links TRBV7-2 with TRBJ2-3; 8 positions agree with TRBD2. J gave up 2 bases and V 7 bases, and 5 bases lay outside the gene matches. The length of the CDR3 is 14 residues. Germline CDR1 is SGHTA and CDR2 is FQGNSA. The CDR3 bases are TGTGCCAGCAAACTAGCGGAGGCCACAGATACGCAGTATTTT. This sequence encodes CASKLAEATDTQYF. Complete variable domain (other parts from reference TRBV7-2 and TRBJ2-3): GAGVSQSPSNKVTEKGKDVELRCDPISGHTALYWYRQSLGQGLEFLIYFQGNSAPDKSGLPSDRFSAERTGGSVSTLTIQRTQQEDSAVYLCASKLAEATDTQYFGPGTRLTVL.

This chain connects TRBV5-1 to TRBJ2-5; TRBD1 matches at 8 bases. The J segment lost 2 bases and the V segment lost 4 bases, leaving 7 bases of the junction unmatched. The length of the CDR3 is 15 residues. Germline CDR1 reads SGHRS; CDR2 reads YFSETQ. The DNA of the CDR3 is TGCGCCAGCAGCGCCGTAACAGGGGGGCAAGAGACCCAGTACTTC. Residues: CASSAVTGGQETQYF.

The V and J genes are TRBV7-8 and TRBJ2-5; TRBD1 matches at 8 bases. After removal of 4 bases from V and 4 bases from J, the junction contained 5 bases not matched to a gene. The CDR3 spans 14 residues. Germline lookup yields CDR1 SGHVS and CDR2 FQNEAQ. CDR3 coding DNA: TGTGCCAGCAGCTACAGGGGGAGGCGAGAGACCCAGTACTTC. It yields the protein CASSYRGRRETQYF.

The V and J genes are TRBV30 and TRBJ1-2; 7 positions agree with TRBD1. The junction had 2 bases not matched to a gene; V was cut back by 7 bases and J by 6 bases. The CDR3 is made up of 10 amino acids. Germline V gene lookup returns CDR1 GTSNPN and CDR2 SVGIG (reference sequence). CDR3 bases: TGTGCCTTCAGGGGGGATGGCTACACCTTC. This sequence encodes CAFRGDGYTF.

The chain combines TRBV5-6 with TRBJ1-4; unclear D gene. There are 12 residues in the CDR3. With 0 bases removed from V and 7 bases from J, the gap between germline ends came to 4 bases. In germline, CDR1 is SGHDT, CDR2 YYEEEE. The CDR3 region is CASSLGGEKLFF. The CDR3 DNA reads as TGTGCCAGCAGCTTGGGCGGTGAAAAACTGTTTTTT.

The V and J genes are TRBV2 and TRBJ1-5; TRBD1 is a possible D gene (5 bases). The germline gives CDR1 SNHLY, CDR2 FYNNEI. The V end was cut by 3 bases, the J end by 6 bases, with 15 bases between. The CDR3 consists of 15 residues. Here the CDR3 DNA reads TGTGCCAGCAGTGATCTCCGGGGGTCAGGTCAGCCCCAGCATTTT. Translated: CASSDLRGSGQPQHF.

The chain combines TRBV18 with TRBJ1-6, with 7 nucleotides matching TRBD1. The length of the CDR3 is 13 residues. V was clipped by 8 bases and J by 7 bases; unmatched bases: 5. Germline V gene data show CDR1 as KGHSH and CDR2 as LQKENI. The CDR3 bases are TGTGCCAGCACTCCGGGACAGAATTCACCCCTCCACTTT. Protein sequence: CASTPGQNSPLHF.

V usage is TRBV7-6 and J usage is TRBJ1-6; 12 bases map to TRBD1. Losses at the gene ends were 6 bases for V and 10 bases for J; bases not matched to a gene: 7. The CDR3 contains 15 residues. Looked up from germline, CDR1 is SGHVS and CDR2 is FNYEAQ. CDR3: CASSPGQGARSPLHF. CDR3 DNA sequence: TGTGCCAGCAGTCCGGGACAGGGGGCACGGTCACCCCTCCACTTT.

This chain links TRBV9 with TRBJ1-1, with D hard to call. The V end was cut by 3 bases, the J end by 7 bases, with 13 bases between. There are 13 residues in the CDR3. The germline CDR1 and CDR2 sequences are SGDLS and YYNGEE. The CDR3 nucleotides read TGTGCCAGCAGCGCTTCAACACGGGGTGAAGCTTTCTTT. This sequence encodes CASSASTRGEAFF.

The chain has TRBV5-1 and TRBJ2-5; D remains unclear. The CDR3 has 11 amino acids. Germline-derived CDR1 and CDR2 are SGHRS and YFSETQ. The ends were cut back, 2 bases at V and 5 bases at J, with 4 bases in the middle. CDR3 nucleotides: TGCGCCAGCAGCTTAGCGGAGACCCAGTACTTC. Protein sequence: CASSLAETQYF.